The 5 T cell receptor beta chains listed next were all sequenced from one sample in a study of blood T cell repertoires in COVID-19. Repertoires were generated with immunoSEQ multiplex PCR, while TCRdb's copy carries only in-frame clones and drops some. This repertoire shows 350,000 to 500,000 clones, about 87% found once; its top ten account for 0.8% to 0.85%. Sequencing was done on a sample of peripheral blood. These TCRs come from a young man with COVID-19, enrolled during active disease.

This clone was seen once. Other nucleotide sequences in the sample specify the same CDR3. In nucleotides, the CDR3 is TGTGCCACCAGCAGAGACCCTTCTTCCTACGAGCAGTACTTC. It translates to CATSRDPSSYEQYF. The chain uses TRBV15 and TRBJ2-7; D gene unclear. The CDR3 loop spans 14 amino acids. Germline V gene data show CDR1 as LNHNV and CDR2 as YYDKDF (reference sequence). V was shortened by 0 bases and J by 1 base, with 7 bases between the two germline ends.

The chain has TRBV6-5 and TRBJ2-1; TRBD2 is a possible D gene (5 bases). Germline V lookup: CDR1 MNHEY, CDR2 SVGAGI. The ends were cut back, 8 bases at V and 9 bases at J, with 11 bases in the middle. The CDR3 length is 11 residues. CDR3 amino acids: CASGSKTEQFF. CDR3 nucleotide sequence: TGTGCCAGCGGGAGTAAGACTGAGCAGTTCTTC.

The chain couples TRBV5-8 to TRBJ2-3; no clear D. CDR3 size: 11 residues. Trimming shortened V by 6 bases and J by 7 bases, and 9 bases separated the two germline ends. Germline V gene data show CDR1 as SGHTS and CDR2 as YDEGEE. CDR3 DNA: TGTGCCAGCACGCGTTCGTATACGCAGTATTTT. Its protein product is CASTRSYTQYF.

This chain uses TRBV5-6 with TRBJ1-1, with TRBD1 as a possible D gene (5 bases). The germline gives CDR1 SGHDT, CDR2 YYEEEE. Trimming took 3 bases from V and 7 from J, leaving 16 bases between them. CDR3 length: 14 amino acids. CDR3 sequence: CASSSGPAGGEAFF. The CDR3 coding sequence is TGTGCCAGCAGCTCCGGGCCAGCCGGGGGTGAAGCTTTCTTT.

In the case of this clone: The same CDR3 is also encoded by other DNA sequences in this sample. The chain recombines TRBV11-3 with TRBJ1-1; TRBD1 is a possible D gene (6 bases). The length of the CDR3 is 14 residues. With 1 base removed from V and 2 bases from J, the gap between germline ends came to 8 bases. Germline V gene sequence: CDR1 SGHNT, CDR2 YENEEA. CDR3 in DNA: TGTGCCAGCAGCTTAGGGGGGCGAAACACTGAAGCTTTCTTT. It translates to CASSLGGRNTEAFF. The full variable domain, its missing parts supplied by reference TRBV11-3 and TRBJ1-1, is EAGVVQSPRYKIIEKKQPVAFWCNPISGHNTLYWYLQNLGQGPELLIRYENEEAVDDSQLPKDRFSAERLKGVDSTLKIQPAELGDSAVYLCASSLGGRNTEAFFGQGTRLTVV.